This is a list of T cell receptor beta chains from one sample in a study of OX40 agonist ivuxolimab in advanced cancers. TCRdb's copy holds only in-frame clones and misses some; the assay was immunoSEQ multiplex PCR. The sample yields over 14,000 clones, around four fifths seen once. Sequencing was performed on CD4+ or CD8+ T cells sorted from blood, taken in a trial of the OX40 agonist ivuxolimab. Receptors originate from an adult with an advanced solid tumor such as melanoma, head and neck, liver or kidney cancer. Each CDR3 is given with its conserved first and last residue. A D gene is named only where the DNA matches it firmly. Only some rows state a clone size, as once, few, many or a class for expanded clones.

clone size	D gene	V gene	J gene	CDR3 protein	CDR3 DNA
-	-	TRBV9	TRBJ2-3	CASSVDRSTDTQYF	TGTGCCAGCAGCGTAGATAGGAGCACAGATACGCAGTATTTT
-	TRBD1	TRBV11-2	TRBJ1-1	CASSPGQGGYTEAFF	TGTGCCAGCAGCCCCGGACAGGGAGGGTACACTGAAGCTTTCTTT
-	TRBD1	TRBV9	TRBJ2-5	CASSGQGAEETQYF	TGTGCCAGCAGCGGGCAGGGGGCAGAGGAGACCCAGTACTTC
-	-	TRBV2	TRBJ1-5	CASSPWSNQPQHF	TGTGCCAGCAGTCCGTGGAGCAATCAGCCCCAGCATTTT
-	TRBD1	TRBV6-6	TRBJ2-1	CASSPGQGNEQFF	TGTGCCAGCAGTCCTGGACAGGGCAATGAGCAGTTCTTC
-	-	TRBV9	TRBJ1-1	CASSAGTVRGAFF	TGTGCCAGCAGCGCCGGGACGGTCAGAGGAGCTTTCTTT
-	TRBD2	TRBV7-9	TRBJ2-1	CASSPSGPRNEQFF	TGTGCCAGCAGTCCTAGCGGGCCTCGGAATGAGCAGTTCTTC
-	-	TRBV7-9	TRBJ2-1	CASSLGHEQFF	TGTGCCAGCTCCCTTGGACATGAGCAGTTCTTC
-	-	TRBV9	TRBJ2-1	CASSVENGYNEQFF	TGTGCCAGCAGCGTAGAGAACGGATACAATGAGCAGTTCTTC
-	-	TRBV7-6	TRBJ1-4	CASSATGYSEKLFF	TGTGCCAGCAGCGCAACAGGTTACAGTGAAAAACTGTTTTTT
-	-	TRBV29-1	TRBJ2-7	CSVGRVGIHEQYF	TGCAGCGTTGGAAGGGTCGGGATCCACGAGCAGTACTTC
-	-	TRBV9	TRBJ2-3	CASSLNEGTDTQYF	TGTGCCAGCAGCCTAAACGAGGGCACAGATACGCAGTATTTT
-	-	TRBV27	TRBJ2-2	CASSGTGELFF	TGTGCCAGCAGTGGGACCGGGGAGCTGTTTTTT
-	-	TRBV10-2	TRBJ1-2	CASQGNYGYTF	TGCGCCAGCCAGGGTAACTATGGCTACACCTTC
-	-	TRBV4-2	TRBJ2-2	CASYTTQTGPDGELFF	TGTGCCAGCTATACTACTCAGACAGGACCCGACGGGGAGCTGTTTTTT
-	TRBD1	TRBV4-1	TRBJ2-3	CASSQGGGQGVLGDTQYF	TGCGCCAGCAGCCAAGGAGGGGGACAGGGGGTTCTGGGAGATACGCAGTATTTT
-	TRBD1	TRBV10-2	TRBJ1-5	CASSVGQGVYSNQPQHF	TGCGCCAGCAGTGTCGGACAGGGGGTTTATAGCAATCAGCCCCAGCATTTT
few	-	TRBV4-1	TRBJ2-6	CASSQDSSGANVLTF	TGTGCCAGCAGCCAAGACAGCTCTGGGGCCAACGTCCTGACTTTC
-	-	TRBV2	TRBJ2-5	CASSDGREETQYF	TGTGCCAGCAGTGATGGCAGGGAAGAGACCCAGTACTTC
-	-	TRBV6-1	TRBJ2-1	CASSVMGVGNEQFF	TGTGCCAGCAGTGTCATGGGGGTTGGAAATGAGCAGTTCTTC
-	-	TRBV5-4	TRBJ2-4	CASSPSWGGAQNIQYF	TGTGCCAGCAGCCCTTCCTGGGGGGGGGCCCAAAACATTCAGTACTTC
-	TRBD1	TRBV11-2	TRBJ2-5	CASSFGQGLKTQYF	TGTGCCAGCAGCTTTGGACAGGGGCTGAAGACCCAGTACTTC
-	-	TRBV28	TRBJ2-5	CASSASWGETQYF	TGTGCCAGCAGTGCTAGCTGGGGGGAGACCCAGTACTTC
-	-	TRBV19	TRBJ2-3	CASSNLLGTDTQYF	TGTGCCAGTAGTAATCTCCTCGGCACAGATACGCAGTATTTT
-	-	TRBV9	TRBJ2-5	CASSVAGFQETQYF	TGTGCCAGCAGCGTAGCAGGGTTCCAAGAGACCCAGTACTTC
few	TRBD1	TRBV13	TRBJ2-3	CASSLGQNTDTQYF	TGTGCCAGCAGCCTGGGACAGAACACAGATACGCAGTATTTT
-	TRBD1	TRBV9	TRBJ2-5	CASTEGTGSGETQYF	TGTGCCAGCACCGAAGGGACAGGGAGTGGGGAGACCCAGTACTTC
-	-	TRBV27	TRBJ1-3	CASSSGDSGNTIYF	TGTGCCAGCAGTTCTGGGGACTCTGGAAACACCATATATTTT
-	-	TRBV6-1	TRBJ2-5	CASSENGSQETQYF	TGTGCCAGCAGTGAAAACGGGAGCCAAGAGACCCAGTACTTC
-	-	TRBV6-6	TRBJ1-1	CASTYVTGGRTEAFF	TGTGCCAGCACTTACGTCACTGGGGGAAGGACTGAAGCTTTCTTT
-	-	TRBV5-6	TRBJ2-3	CASSFGSGDTQYF	TGTGCCAGCAGCTTTGGGTCGGGGGATACGCAGTATTTT
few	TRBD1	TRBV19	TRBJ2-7	CATGQGSSYEQYF	TGTGCCACCGGACAGGGCTCTAGCTACGAGCAGTACTTC
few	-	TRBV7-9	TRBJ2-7	CASSASLRGEQYF	TGTGCCAGCAGCGCCAGCCTCAGGGGCGAGCAGTACTTC
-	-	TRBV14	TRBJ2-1	CASSPRTGYNEQFF	TGTGCCAGCAGCCCCCGGACGGGATACAATGAGCAGTTCTTC
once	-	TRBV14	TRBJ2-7	CASSQDQVAYEQYF	TGTGCCAGCAGCCAAGATCAAGTCGCCTACGAGCAGTACTTC
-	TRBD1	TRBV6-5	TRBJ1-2	CASSLGQGAGVYGYTF	TGTGCCAGCAGTTTGGGGCAGGGGGCTGGAGTCTATGGCTACACCTTC
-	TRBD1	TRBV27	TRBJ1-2	CASRLTGGGGYTF	TGTGCCAGCAGACTCACAGGGGGCGGCGGCTACACCTTC
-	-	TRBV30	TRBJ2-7	CAWSVRSEQYF	TGTGCCTGGAGTGTAAGATCCGAGCAGTACTTC
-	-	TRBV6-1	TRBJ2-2	CASSENPLFGGLFF	TGTGCCAGCAGTGAAAACCCCTTGTTCGGGGGGCTGTTTTTT
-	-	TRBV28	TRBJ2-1	CASSLVGLAINNEQFF	TGTGCCAGCAGTCTAGTGGGGCTAGCGATCAACAATGAGCAGTTCTTC
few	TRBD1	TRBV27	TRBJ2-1	CASSLSFPGQGINNEQFF	TGTGCCAGCAGTTTATCTTTTCCAGGACAGGGTATCAACAATGAGCAGTTCTTC
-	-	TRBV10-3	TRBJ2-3	CAISETVSSTDTQYF	TGTGCCATCAGTGAGACAGTTTCTAGCACAGATACGCAGTATTTT
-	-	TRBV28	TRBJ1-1	CASSLSWDMNTEAFF	TGTGCCAGCAGTTTAAGCTGGGACATGAACACTGAAGCTTTCTTT
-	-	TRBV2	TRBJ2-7	CASDFLKPSSYEQYF	TGTGCCAGCGATTTCCTAAAGCCAAGCTCCTACGAGCAGTACTTC
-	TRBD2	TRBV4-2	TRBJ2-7	CASSQEAGGLYEQYF	TGTGCCAGCAGCCAAGAGGCGGGAGGGCTCTACGAGCAGTACTTC
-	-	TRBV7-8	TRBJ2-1	CASSFGVLYNEQFF	TGTGCCAGCAGCTTCGGGGTCCTATACAATGAGCAGTTCTTC
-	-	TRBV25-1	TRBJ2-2	CASSESGDTGELFF	TGTGCCAGCAGTGAATCAGGGGACACCGGGGAGCTGTTTTTT
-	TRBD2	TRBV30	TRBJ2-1	CAWRLGLAGATQFF	TGTGCCTGGAGACTAGGACTAGCGGGAGCCACGCAGTTCTTC
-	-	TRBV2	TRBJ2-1	CASGRANEQFF	TGTGCCAGCGGGCGTGCCAATGAGCAGTTCTTC
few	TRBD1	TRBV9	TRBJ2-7	CASSVSGTGIEQYF	TGTGCCAGCAGCGTCTCCGGGACAGGGATCGAGCAGTACTTC
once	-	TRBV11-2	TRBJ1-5	CASSFFFGQPQHF	TGTGCCAGCAGCTTTTTCTTTGGTCAGCCCCAGCATTTT
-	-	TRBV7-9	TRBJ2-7	CASSPPKWDEQYF	TGTGCCAGCAGCCCTCCGAAGTGGGACGAGCAGTACTTC
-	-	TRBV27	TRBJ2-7	CASSLSIEYGSEQYF	TGTGCCAGCAGTTTATCGATAGAGTACGGGTCCGAGCAGTACTTC
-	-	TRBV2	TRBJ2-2	CASSEIGLTGELFF	TGTGCCAGCAGTGAAATAGGGCTCACCGGGGAGCTGTTTTTT
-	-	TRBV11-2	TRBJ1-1	CASTQVGIGDTEAFF	TGTGCCAGCACCCAGGTAGGGATTGGGGACACTGAAGCTTTCTTT
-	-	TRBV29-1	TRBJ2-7	CSVELSSYEQYF	TGCAGCGTCGAACTGAGCTCCTACGAGCAGTACTTC
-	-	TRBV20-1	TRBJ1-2	CSASPGSYTF	TGCAGTGCTAGCCCGGGCAGCTACACCTTC
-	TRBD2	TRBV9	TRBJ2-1	CASSHGASGYNEQFF	TGTGCCAGCAGCCATGGGGCTAGCGGGTACAATGAGCAGTTCTTC